The clone carrying this T cell receptor (beta chain) was observed a handful of times. The sample belongs to a study of T cells after yellow fever vaccination. Trimming left V 10 bases short and J 8 bases short, with 17 bases between. Germline-derived CDR1 and CDR2 are SGHVS and FNYEAQ. CDR3 size: 13 residues. TCRdb itself ran the 5' RACE reads through MiXCR, one entry per CDR3 protein. The sample lists around 310,000 distinct CDR3 sequences, 8% to 10% occurring once. The clonotype originates from a man aged 18-30 years who received the YFV17D yellow fever vaccine. The source material was PBMCs, sampled on the day of the first yellow fever vaccination. V usage is TRBV7-6 and J usage is TRBJ2-2; possibly TRBD1 or TRBD2 for D (6 bases each). The CDR3, as DNA: TGTGCCACCTCTAGGGGGGAAACGGGGGAGCTGTTTTTT. Its translation is CATSRGETGELFF.